Presented here are 20 T cell receptor beta chains from one specimen sequenced in a study of shared clonotypes between healthy human individuals. CD8 cells classed as naive were CD45RO-negative and positively selected for CCR7, excluding terminally differentiated effector memory CD45RA+ cells. Sequenced by immunoSEQ multiplex PCR; TCRdb stores in-frame clones only, minus some. The data hold about 2.1 million clones, with 93% observed a single time. The sample taken for sequencing was naive CD8+ T cells from PBMCs. These receptors all come from a man in his late teens or twenties in good health. Some clones in this sample may be carry-over from other donors' samples.

The sample holds a few counts of this clone. V gene TRBV27 combines with J gene TRBJ1-1, with a weak D call TRBD1 (6 bases). The germline V gene has CDR1 MNHEY and CDR2 SMNVEV (reference sequence). V was clipped by 8 bases and J by 1 base, with 11 bases between them. The CDR3 has 13 amino acids. The CDR3 reads CASRGLTNTEAFF. In DNA, the CDR3 is TGTGCCAGCCGGGGGCTAACGAACACTGAAGCTTTCTTT.

The CDR3 loop reads CASSLEGYPNEQYF. CDR3 DNA: TGCGCCAGCAGCTTGGAGGGGTACCCCAACGAGCAGTACTTC. The V call is TRBV5-1, the J call TRBJ2-7; D is perhaps TRBD1 (5 bases). CDR1 is SGHRS, CDR2 YFSETQ, per germline. The CDR3 has 14 residues. V dropped 0 bases and J dropped 5 bases, with 12 bases sitting between them.

This clone came up once. The sample has other DNA sequences that encode this CDR3 too. The rearrangement joins TRBV5-1 to TRBJ2-1, with 8 positions matching TRBD2. J lost 4 bases, V lost 1 base, and 4 bases had no gene match. CDR3 length equals 15 residues. CDR1 is SGHRS and CDR2 is YFSETQ in the germline V gene. CDR3 coding DNA: TGCGCCAGCAGCTTGTTCGCTAGCGGGTACAATGAGCAGTTCTTC. Translated: CASSLFASGYNEQFF.

This clone showed up just once. CDR3 sequence (DNA): TGTGCCAGCAGTCTGTATGGAGGGACTGGGGCCAACGTCCTGACTTTC. Translating gives CASSLYGGTGANVLTF. The chain employs TRBV27 and TRBJ2-6, with D perhaps matching TRBD2 (6 bases). V was clipped by 5 bases and J by 2 bases, with 13 bases between them. Germline loops: CDR1 MNHEY, CDR2 SMNVEV (reference sequence). This CDR3 spans 16 amino acids.

The chain recombines TRBV12-5 with TRBJ2-2; 8 bases line up with TRBD1. J was trimmed by 4 bases and V by 2 bases; bases with no gene match: 6. Germline V gene sequence: CDR1 LGHNT, CDR2 FRNRAP. CDR3 length equals 16 residues. CDR3 DNA: TGTGCTAGTGGTTTGACCACGACAGGGGTCACCGGGGAGCTGTTTTTT. This codes for CASGLTTTGVTGELFF. Full variable domain (missing parts from reference TRBV12-5 and TRBJ2-2): DARVTQTPRHKVTEMGQEVTMRCQPILGHNTVFWYRQTMMQGLELLAYFRNRAPLDDSGMPKDRFSAEMPDATLATLKIQPSEPRDSAVYFCASGLTTTGVTGELFFGEGSRLTVL.

This clone was counted a single time. The chain is built from TRBV7-9 and TRBJ2-4; D is unresolved. V was pared by 5 bases and J by 0 bases, with 11 bases between. This CDR3 contains 15 residues. CDR1 and CDR2 (germline): SEHNR, FQNEAQ (reference sequence). The CDR3 DNA sequence: TGTGCCAGCAGCGCCCCGTTGGAAGCCAAAAACATTCAGTACTTC. It yields the protein CASSAPLEAKNIQYF.

The genes are TRBV7-2 and TRBJ2-7; D possibly corresponds to TRBD2 (6 bases). The V and J ends lost 1 base and 6 bases respectively, with 10 bases between them. Germline-derived CDR1 and CDR2 are SGHTA and FQGNSA. CDR3 size: 13 residues. The CDR3 nucleotides read TGTGCCAGCAGCTTAGGTGTGCGGGGCGAGCAGTACTTC. It yields the protein CASSLGVRGEQYF.

V gene TRBV6-6 combines with J gene TRBJ1-1; D gene ambiguous. CDR1 MNHNY and CDR2 SVGAGI come from the germline V gene (reference sequence). The CDR3 totals 13 residues. V lost 2 bases, J lost 1 base, and 5 bases lay in between. The CDR3 spells CASSYAWNTEAFF. The DNA for the CDR3 is TGTGCCAGCAGTTACGCCTGGAACACTGAAGCTTTCTTT.

J is TRBJ2-3 and V is TRBV13; possibly TRBD1 or TRBD2 for D (5 bases each). The germline V and J ends were trimmed by 1 base and 8 bases, with 16 bases remaining between them. The CDR3 runs to 15 residues. The germline gives CDR1 PRHDT, CDR2 FYEKMQ (reference sequence). CDR3 DNA: TGTGCCAGCAGCTTAGAGGTGGGAGCTCAGGGTACGCAGTATTTT. It codes for CASSLEVGAQGTQYF. Filled out from reference TRBV13 and TRBJ2-3, the complete variable domain reads AAGVIQSPRHLIKEKRETATLKCYPIPRHDTVYWYQQGPGQDPQFLISFYEKMQSDKGSIPDRFSAQQFSDYHSELNMSSLELGDSALYFCASSLEVGAQGTQYFGPGTRLTVL.

This clone has only one observation. V gene TRBV4-3 combines with J gene TRBJ2-5; weak D call: TRBD2 (6 bases). The germline gives CDR1 LGHNA, CDR2 YSLEER. Trimming pared 1 base from V and 5 bases from J, leaving 14 bases between. This CDR3 spans 15 amino acids. Written as DNA, the CDR3 is TGCGCCAGCAGCCAAGGGGTAGCGGCCCGTGAGACCCAGTACTTC. As protein: CASSQGVAARETQYF.

About this clone itself: Other DNA variants within this sample encode the same CDR3. The rearrangement joins TRBV7-3 to TRBJ2-3; no reliable D call. The V end was cut by 5 bases, the J end by 4 bases, with 7 bases between. There are 12 residues in the CDR3. Germline-derived CDR1 and CDR2 are SGHTA and FQGTGA. This chain's CDR3 is CASSLGADTQYF. The CDR3 nucleotides are TGTGCCAGCAGCCTCGGAGCAGATACGCAGTATTTT.

This chain links TRBV7-2 with TRBJ2-3, with TRBD2 matching over 7 bases. V shed 5 bases, J shed 2 bases, and the junction held 13 bases outside the gene matches. This CDR3 is built from 17 residues. Per the germline V gene, CDR1 is SGHTA and CDR2 is FQGNSA. The CDR3: CASSPRWEGLITDTQYF. The DNA of the CDR3 is TGTGCCAGCAGCCCTCGGTGGGAGGGGCTCATCACAGATACGCAGTATTTT.

The chain couples TRBV19 to TRBJ2-4; D unclear. The germline CDR1 and CDR2 sequences are LNHDA and SQIVND (reference sequence). This CDR3 has 14 residues. V was cut by 5 bases and J by 6 bases, with 14 bases left in between. CDR3 sequence reads: CASSARHWGNIQYF. Written as DNA, the CDR3 is TGTGCCAGTAGTGCCCGGCACTGGGGAAACATTCAGTACTTC.

This rearrangement joins TRBV6-5 to TRBJ2-1; 9 positions match TRBD2. This CDR3 has 13 residues. The ends lost 5 bases at V and 8 bases at J; junction bases unmatched: 4. CDR1 is MNHEY and CDR2 is SVGAGI in the germline V gene. CDR3 amino acids: CASSGTSPYEQFF. The CDR3, as DNA: TGTGCCAGCAGTGGGACTAGCCCGTATGAGCAGTTCTTC.

V and J are TRBV10-2 and TRBJ1-5; 7 bases agree with TRBD1. The V and J ends lost 8 bases and 4 bases, in that order; junction bases with no gene match: 2. Looked up from germline, CDR1 is WSHSY and CDR2 is SAAADI. This CDR3 has 12 amino acids. Here the CDR3 reads CASQGGNQPQHF. The CDR3 DNA reads TGCGCCAGCCAGGGGGGGAATCAGCCCCAGCATTTT.

As to this clone: This sample includes further DNA sequences coding for the same CDR3. Here the CDR3 reads CASSGDRGADTQYF. The DNA of the CDR3 is TGTGCCAGCAGCGGGGACAGGGGCGCAGATACGCAGTATTTT. The rearrangement uses TRBV9 and TRBJ2-3; 10 nucleotides line up with TRBD1. This CDR3 has 14 residues. Germline V gives CDR1 SGDLS, CDR2 YYNGEE. Trimming removed 3 bases from V and 4 bases from J; junction bases left unmatched: 2.

V usage is TRBV19 and J usage is TRBJ2-7; maybe TRBD1 (5 bases). Germline CDR1 and CDR2: LNHDA and SQIVND (reference sequence). This CDR3 contains 14 residues. Trimming removed 1 base at V and 1 base at J, with 8 bases between. The CDR3 loop reads CASSIVDKSYEQYF. CDR3 sequence (DNA): TGTGCCAGTAGTATAGTGGACAAATCCTACGAGCAGTACTTC.

The chain employs TRBV27 and TRBJ2-7; 9 bases are shared with TRBD1. This CDR3 has 14 amino acids. CDR1 is MNHEY, CDR2 SMNVEV, per germline (reference sequence). Trimming removed 4 bases from V and 2 bases from J; junction bases left unmatched: 3. The CDR3 coding sequence is TGTGCCAGCAGTTACAGGGGGCCCGCCTACGAGCAGTACTTC. Protein product: CASSYRGPAYEQYF.

The rearrangement links TRBV27 to TRBJ1-1; 8 bases fit TRBD1. V lost 6 bases and J lost 7; bases outside the gene matches: 10. Germline V gives CDR1 MNHEY, CDR2 SMNVEV (reference sequence). The CDR3 length is 14 residues. The CDR3 spells CASSQGAGLGEAFF. CDR3 nucleotides: TGTGCCAGCAGCCAGGGGGCAGGTCTAGGTGAAGCTTTCTTT.

About this clone itself: Other DNA sequences in this specimen translate into the identical CDR3. The V call is TRBV6-1, the J call TRBJ1-5, with D possibly matching TRBD1 (6 bases). This CDR3 comprises 15 residues. Germline-derived CDR1 and CDR2 are MNHNS and SASEGT. The V and J ends lost 5 bases and 0 bases respectively, with 11 bases between them. The CDR3: CASSPPRGSNQPQHF. The CDR3 nucleotides are TGTGCCAGCAGTCCCCCCAGGGGTAGCAATCAGCCCCAGCATTTT.